The clone carrying this TCR beta chain was found many times. The antigen is unknown. Donor samples were obtained from healthy Caucasian individuals from Russia, aged roughly 6 to 90. They isolated at least 6 million PBMCs from each sample. The data were taken from a study of blood T cells in healthy people across ages. Broader study findings: It was not known whether donors were CMV positive (a possible confounder of expanded clonotype changes).

For the second PCR, which ran for roughly 6 to 11 cycles, a sample-barcoded 5' primer and a J-beta primer mix were used. Each cDNA molecule received a tag from a template-switch adaptor that had 12 random nucleotides. From the 5' RACE reads, TCRdb called clonotypes with MiXCR, one entry per CDR3 protein. The table has hundreds of thousands of distinct CDR3 sequences, roughly 44% seen once; the top ten hold approximately 19%. Looked up from germline, CDR1 is SGHTA and CDR2 is FQGNSA. Germline trimming cut 1 base from V and 3 bases from J; bases unmatched to any gene: 7. The CDR3 extends over 18 amino acids.

This clonotype was obtained from a man in his sixties in good health. The chain has TRBV7-2 and TRBJ2-1, with 12 positions matching TRBD2. Sample: blood. CDR3 coding DNA: TGTGCCAGCAGCTTAGGGCCCCGGGGACTAGCGGGCTACAATGAGCAGTTCTTC. As protein: CASSLGPRGLAGYNEQFF.